What follows are 14 T cell receptor beta chains derived from one specimen sequenced in a study of cytomegalovirus exposure and HLA in healthy donors. The PCR was carried out with 60 Vbeta primers and 13 Jbeta primers. Method: immunoSEQ multiplex PCR; TCRdb's copy keeps in-frame clones and lacks some. The table has roughly 130,000 clones, over 50% seen once; the top ten hold less than 9%. Material for sequencing was PBMCs. The receptors stem from a woman in her 40s in good health and CMV-seropositive.

The chain joins TRBV6-5 to TRBJ1-1; 12 nucleotides match TRBD1. Germline CDR1 MNHEY, CDR2 SVGAGI. V trimming: 4 bases; J trimming: 6 bases; junction bases outside the gene matches: 6. The CDR3 is 15 amino acids. CDR3 nucleotides: TGTGCCAGCAGTTTAACCGGGACAGGGGGCCCTGAAGCTTTCTTT. This codes for CASSLTGTGGPEAFF.

This clone was seen only a few times. The gene calls are TRBV19 and TRBJ2-5, with a possible D match to TRBD2 (5 bases). V dropped 1 base and J dropped 5 bases, with 23 bases sitting between them. Germline CDR1 is LNHDA and CDR2 is SQIVND (reference sequence). This CDR3 is built from 18 residues. The CDR3 DNA follows: TGTGCCAGTAGTATAGGCCCCATGGACGGCCTCCCGGGGGAGACCCAGTACTTC. It codes for CASSIGPMDGLPGETQYF.

The sample holds a few counts of this clone. V usage is TRBV6-6 and J usage is TRBJ2-5; D is perhaps TRBD1 (6 bases). This CDR3 has 14 residues. The germline V gene encodes CDR1 MNHNY and CDR2 SVGAGI (reference sequence). The V end lost 6 bases, the J end lost 2 bases, and 13 bases lay between the germline ends. The CDR3: CASSTPGAQETQYF. In DNA, the CDR3 is TGTGCCAGCAGCACCCCAGGGGCACAAGAGACCCAGTACTTC.

Regarding this clone: The junction shows a germline mismatch at one end, possibly a read error. V gene TRBV28 combines with J gene TRBJ1-5; 12 positions match TRBD1. Germline CDR1 reads MDHEN; CDR2 reads SYDVKM. The CDR3 sequence is 12 residues long. This chain's CDR3 is CASSLGQGASVF. Written as DNA, the CDR3 is TGTGCCAGCAGTTTGGGACAGGGGGCTTCCGTTTTT.

The chain couples TRBV18 to TRBJ2-5; 8 positions match TRBD1. Unmatched junction bases numbered 6, after V lost 5 bases and J lost 4 bases. This CDR3 is 14 amino acids long. CDR1 is KGHSH, CDR2 LQKENI, per germline. The CDR3 region has the DNA TGTGCCAGCTCATTCGACAGGGGTGGAGAGACCCAGTACTTC. Translating gives CASSFDRGGETQYF.

The chain recombines TRBV5-1 with TRBJ1-2; D ambiguous. This CDR3 is built from 16 residues. Trimming removed 4 bases at V and 3 bases at J, with 19 bases between. Germline CDR1 is SGHRS and CDR2 is YFSETQ. For the CDR3, the DNA is TGCGCCAGCAGCCCAAGGCCGGGAGTTATGGACTATGGCTACACCTTC. This translates into CASSPRPGVMDYGYTF.

This clone appeared once. The chain links TRBV11-2 to TRBJ1-5; D unresolved. The CDR3 has 13 amino acids. Germline V CDR1 and CDR2: SGHAT, FQNNGV. The V and J ends lost 5 bases and 5 bases respectively, with 10 bases between them. As DNA, the CDR3 is TGTGCCAGCAGCCCATGGGAGTATCAGCCCCAGCATTTT. This translates into CASSPWEYQPQHF.

The V and J genes are TRBV6-4 and TRBJ2-1; a possible D gene is TRBD2 (6 bases). Deletions cut 5 bases from V and 0 bases from J, with 11 bases between. Germline lookup yields CDR1 MRHNA and CDR2 SNTAGT. CDR3 length: 15 amino acids. CDR3 coding DNA: TGTGCCAGCAGTCTGGACGGGAGCTCCTACAATGAGCAGTTCTTC. Translated, it gives CASSLDGSSYNEQFF.

The chain combines TRBV4-1 with TRBJ1-4; D not certain. CDR1 and CDR2 (germline): MGHRA, YSYEKL. V was pared by 2 bases and J by 0 bases, with 10 bases between. The CDR3 extends over 16 amino acids. The CDR3 spells CASSQPIVSTNEKLFF. The CDR3 DNA reads TGCGCCAGCAGCCAACCTATAGTCTCAACTAATGAAAAACTGTTTTTT.

This clone was detected only a few times. The chain combines TRBV28 with TRBJ2-7; possible D gene TRBD2, 6 bases. This CDR3 region has 14 residues. Trimming left V 2 bases short and J 4 bases short, with 12 bases between. The germline CDR1 and CDR2 sequences are MDHEN and SYDVKM. The CDR3 loop is CASSLGGYGYEQYF. The CDR3 nucleotides are TGTGCCAGCAGTTTAGGGGGGTATGGTTACGAGCAGTACTTC. The full variable domain, with the rest looked up from reference TRBV28 and TRBJ2-7, is DVKVTQSSRYLVKRTGEKVFLECVQDMDHENMFWYRQDPGLGLRLIYFSYDVKMKEKGDIPEGYSVSREKKERFSLILESASTNQTSMYLCASSLGGYGYEQYFGPGTRLTVT.

Details on this clone: The conserved closing phenylalanine or tryptophan is absent in this CDR3, likely reflecting a read error. The DNA is omitted, as the CDR3 cannot be located on it reliably, and the CDR3 follows TCRdb's listing. This sequence joins TRBV10-1 and TRBJ2-7; TRBD2, the table's D call, was not compared with the DNA. Counting both end residues, the CDR3 totals 12 amino acids. CDR1 WNHNN and CDR2 SYGVQD come from the germline V gene (reference sequence). CDR3 sequence: CASSLREGRAGS.

This clone was found a few times. Here the CDR3 reads CAVRGRGQETQYF. Written as DNA, the CDR3 is TGTGCCGTAAGGGGCAGGGGACAAGAGACCCAGTACTTC. The chain joins TRBV19 to TRBJ2-5, with D perhaps TRBD1 (6 bases). V was cut by 11 bases and J by 2 bases, with 15 bases left in between. Per germline, CDR1 LNHDA and CDR2 SQIVND (reference sequence). This CDR3 region has 13 residues.

This clone came up a few times. The J gene is TRBJ2-5, the V gene TRBV5-1; 11 positions agree with TRBD2. The CDR3 runs to 14 residues. With V trimmed by 4 bases and J by 5 bases, 4 bases remained unmatched. Germline V gene data show CDR1 as SGHRS and CDR2 as YFSETQ. The CDR3, as DNA: TGCGCCAGCAGCGTAGCGGGAGGGCCCGAGACCCAGTACTTC. Amino acid sequence: CASSVAGGPETQYF.

The chain couples TRBV11-2 to TRBJ1-1; the D gene is possibly TRBD1 (6 bases). V gave up 6 bases and J gave up 1 base, with 9 bases separating them. CDR3 length: 13 amino acids. Per the germline V gene, CDR1 is SGHAT and CDR2 is FQNNGV. CDR3 bases: TGTGCCAGCAGTTGGGACACGAACACTGAAGCTTTCTTT. Protein sequence: CASSWDTNTEAFF. Filled out from reference TRBV11-2 and TRBJ1-1, the complete variable domain reads EAGVAQSPRYKIIEKRQSVAFWCNPISGHATLYWYQQILGQGPKLLIQFQNNGVVDDSQLPKDRFSAERLKGVDSTLKIQPAKLEDSAVYLCASSWDTNTEAFFGQGTRLTVV.